These 20 T cell receptor beta chains were sequenced from one sample in a study of T cells after yellow fever vaccination. TCRdb fed the 5' RACE reads into MiXCR, producing one record per CDR3 protein. The table lists approximately 250,000 distinct CDR3 sequences, approximately 6.8% of them singletons. Here the sequenced sample was CD4+ T cells sorted from PBMCs, taken on the day of the yellow fever booster vaccination. Receptors were obtained from a man aged 25 to 40 who received the YFV17D yellow fever vaccine.

This clonotype was found a few times. The chain links TRBV7-3 to TRBJ2-1; TRBD2 might be the D (6 bases). There are 14 residues in the CDR3. From germline, CDR1 is SGHTA and CDR2 FQGTGA. V dropped 4 bases and J dropped 9 bases, with 16 bases sitting between them. CDR3 DNA: TGTGCCAGCAGCTCCTCGGGGGACCCCGGTGAGCAGTTCTTC. Its translation is CASSSSGDPGEQFF.

The rearrangement uses TRBV20-1 and TRBJ2-1; D gene ambiguous. From germline, CDR1 is DFQATT and CDR2 SNEGSKA (reference sequence). V was shortened by 0 bases and J by 1 base, with 7 bases between the two germline ends. CDR3 size: 14 residues. The DNA for the CDR3 is TGCAGTGCTAGAGAGGCGGTGTCCTACAATGAGCAGTTCTTC. Translation gives CSAREAVSYNEQFF.

In its sample, this clonotype was seen many times. The chain employs TRBV20-1 and TRBJ2-1; possible D gene TRBD2, 6 bases. This CDR3 comprises 16 residues. The V gene's germline CDR1 is DFQATT and CDR2 SNEGSKA (reference sequence). The V end lost 8 bases, the J end lost 0 bases, and 20 bases lay between the germline ends. DNA of the CDR3: TGCAGTCCTGAATCCGCGATGGGGGGCTCCTACAATGAGCAGTTCTTC. Translating gives CSPESAMGGSYNEQFF.

This clonotype was seen a few times. V and J are TRBV7-2 and TRBJ2-1; D assignment may be TRBD1 or TRBD2 (7 bases each). CDR1 is SGHTA and CDR2 is FQGNSA in the germline V gene. This CDR3 comprises 17 residues. Trimming shortened V by 4 bases and J by 0 bases, and 16 bases separated the two germline ends. The CDR3, as DNA: TGTGCCAGCAGCTCCCCAGGGGGGAGGGGCTCCTACAATGAGCAGTTCTTC. It translates to CASSSPGGRGSYNEQFF.

A few counts support this clonotype. The rearrangement uses TRBV5-4 and TRBJ1-4; D might be TRBD1 (5 bases). Germline values: CDR1 SGHNT, CDR2 YYREEE (reference sequence). V was cut by 3 bases and J by 0 bases, with 12 bases left in between. CDR3 length: 16 residues. CDR3 protein: CASSSAGGATNEKLFF. The CDR3 coding sequence is TGTGCCAGCAGCTCTGCCGGGGGGGCAACTAATGAAAAACTGTTTTTT.

The genes are TRBV20-1 and TRBJ2-1; 13 bases agree with TRBD2. J lost 9 bases, V lost 2 bases, and 10 bases had no gene match. Germline CDR1 DFQATT, CDR2 SNEGSKA (reference sequence). The CDR3 runs to 16 residues. Here the CDR3 DNA reads TGCAGTGCTAGACATACTAGCGGGAGGGCCGGGACTGAGCAGTTCTTC. It yields the protein CSARHTSGRAGTEQFF.

This clonotype has only a few counts. The V and J genes are TRBV30 and TRBJ2-7, with 8 bases identical to TRBD2. The CDR3 spans 12 residues. The germline V gene has CDR1 GTSNPN and CDR2 SVGIG (reference sequence). Trimming took 7 bases from V and 7 from J; bases not matched to a gene: 9. The CDR3 DNA reads TGTGCCTTCCTCCGGGGGGGAGGGGAGCAGTACTTC. Encoded protein: CAFLRGGGEQYF.

In this sample, this clonotype turned up many times. V and J are TRBV5-1 and TRBJ2-1, with a weak D call TRBD1 (5 bases). CDR1 and CDR2 (germline): SGHRS, YFSETQ. This CDR3 has 14 residues. V shed 0 bases and J shed 8 bases, with 12 bases lying between them. The CDR3 DNA follows: TGCGCCAGCAGCTTGGCCTCAGGGTACCATGAGCAGTTCTTC. It yields the protein CASSLASGYHEQFF.

This clonotype has only a few counts. V and J are TRBV5-1 and TRBJ2-5; 8 nucleotides align to TRBD1. Per germline, CDR1 SGHRS and CDR2 YFSETQ. This CDR3 has 16 residues. J was trimmed by 4 bases and V by 4 bases; bases with no gene match: 12. DNA of the CDR3: TGCGCCAGCAGCAAAAATGACGGGACAGGAGGAGAGACCCAGTACTTC. Its translation: CASSKNDGTGGETQYF.

In its sample, this clonotype was seen a few times. The chain carries TRBV18 and TRBJ2-3; TRBD2 matches 12 bases. V gave up 2 bases and J gave up 7 bases; unmatched junction bases: 1. Germline CDR1 KGHSH, CDR2 LQKENI. CDR3 length: 14 amino acids. CDR3 bases: TGTGCCAGCTCACCAACTAGCGGGAGGAATACGCAGTATTTT. It encodes CASSPTSGRNTQYF.

The chain couples TRBV7-3 to TRBJ1-2; TRBD1 is a possible D gene (6 bases). Trimming shortened V by 0 bases and J by 7 bases, and 24 bases separated the two germline ends. CDR1 SGHTA and CDR2 FQGTGA come from the germline V gene. There are 18 residues in the CDR3. CDR3 coding DNA: TGTGCCAGCAGCTTAACTCATTTAAAGGGGGGGCATTCTAGTGGCTACACCTTC. Translated, it gives CASSLTHLKGGHSSGYTF.

This clonotype came up a few times. This sequence joins TRBV5-5 and TRBJ2-2; 12 bases align to TRBD1. Germline-derived CDR1 and CDR2 are SGHKS and YYEKEE (reference sequence). Unmatched junction bases numbered 6, after V lost 4 bases and J lost 5 bases. CDR3 length: 16 amino acids. The CDR3 coding sequence is TGTGCCAGCAGCGCCTCGGGACAGGGGGCTACCGGGGAGCTGTTTTTT. This gives the protein CASSASGQGATGELFF.

This clonotype was counted a few times. CDR3 amino acids: CASSSDWAGTQYF. Here the CDR3 DNA reads TGTGCCAGCAGCTCTGATTGGGCCGGGACCCAGTACTTC. The chain employs TRBV7-2 and TRBJ2-5; D ambiguous. Per the germline V gene, CDR1 is SGHTA and CDR2 is FQGNSA. The CDR3 has 13 residues. V shed 4 bases and J shed 7 bases, with 13 bases lying between them.

In this sample, this clonotype turned up a few times. This rearrangement joins TRBV30 to TRBJ2-3, with 11 nucleotides matching TRBD2. The CDR3 is 17 residues long. V lost 0 bases and J lost 2; bases outside the gene matches: 7. Germline CDR1 reads GTSNPN; CDR2 reads SVGIG (reference sequence). In nucleotides, the CDR3 is TGTGCCTGGAGTGTCTCTCGGACTAGCGGGTCCACAGATACGCAGTATTTT. Encoded protein: CAWSVSRTSGSTDTQYF. Full variable domain (missing parts from reference TRBV30 and TRBJ2-3): SQTIHQWPATLVQPVGSPLSLECTVEGTSNPNLYWYRQAAGRGLQLLFYSVGIGQISSEVPQNLSASRPQDRQFILSSKKLLLSDSGFYLCAWSVSRTSGSTDTQYFGPGTRLTVL.

The V call is TRBV10-3, the J call TRBJ1-1; D remains ambiguous. Trimming stripped 0 bases from V and 5 bases from J, with 10 bases between. CDR1 and CDR2 from the germline V gene are ENHRY and SYGVKD. The CDR3 sequence is 14 residues long. The CDR3: CAISESKGGTEAFF. Here the CDR3 DNA reads TGTGCCATCAGTGAGTCGAAGGGAGGTACTGAAGCTTTCTTT.

Many counts were recorded for this clonotype. CDR3 sequence: CTASLAGEQYF. CDR3 bases: TGCACCGCTAGTCTAGCAGGAGAGCAGTACTTC. V usage is TRBV20-1 and J usage is TRBJ2-7, with a weak D call TRBD2 (5 bases). The CDR3 length is 11 residues. Germline V CDR1 and CDR2: DFQATT, SNEGSKA (reference sequence).

The rearrangement uses TRBV6-1 and TRBJ1-3; D may be TRBD1 (5 bases). V dropped 6 bases and J dropped 2 bases, with 14 bases sitting between them. Germline V gene data show CDR1 as MNHNS and CDR2 as SASEGT. The CDR3 is made up of 15 amino acids. The CDR3 region has the DNA TGTGCCAGCAGAATGACAGACAACGCTGGAAACACCATATATTTT. This translates into CASRMTDNAGNTIYF.

J is TRBJ2-2 and V is TRBV20-1; the match to TRBD2 covers 15 bases. Germline lookup yields CDR1 DFQATT and CDR2 SNEGSKA (reference sequence). Trimming cost V 5 bases and J 6 bases; bases outside gene matches: 1. This CDR3 is built from 14 residues. The CDR3 bases are TGCAGTGCTTGGACTAGCGGGAGGGCCGGGGAGCTGTTTTTT. This sequence encodes CSAWTSGRAGELFF.

A single count supports this clonotype. This chain uses TRBV20-1 with TRBJ2-3, with D perhaps matching TRBD1 or TRBD2 (6 bases each). The CDR3 sequence is 17 residues long. Trimming took 1 base from V and 4 from J, leaving 21 bases between them. Germline loops: CDR1 DFQATT, CDR2 SNEGSKA (reference sequence). The CDR3 nucleotides read TGCAGTGCTAGAGCTTTAGGGGGGCGCACGAGCCCAGATACGCAGTATTTT. Amino acid sequence: CSARALGGRTSPDTQYF.

This clonotype has a count of ten or more. The chain employs TRBV10-3 and TRBJ2-1, with unresolved D. Germline lookup yields CDR1 ENHRY and CDR2 SYGVKD. The germline V and J ends were trimmed by 7 bases and 6 bases, with 19 bases remaining between them. The CDR3 covers 15 residues. This CDR3 is CAIKWGRADINEQFF. The CDR3 DNA reads TGTGCCATCAAATGGGGTCGGGCAGATATCAATGAGCAGTTCTTC.